The 13 T cell receptor beta chains below all came from one sample that was sequenced in a study of radiotherapy plus CTLA-4 blockade in lung cancer. Assay used: immunoSEQ multiplex PCR; TCRdb lists only in-frame clones, some missing. The repertoire holds over 60,000 clones, with 85% to 90% as singletons. The source material was peripheral blood, sampled from a patient treated with radiotherapy plus ipilimumab. Receptors were obtained from a human donor with non-small cell lung cancer who had stable disease on radiotherapy plus ipilimumab.

The rearrangement uses TRBV5-5 and TRBJ2-7; 9 bases align to TRBD1. CDR3 length: 13 residues. CDR1 is SGHKS and CDR2 is YYEKEE in the germline V gene (reference sequence). With V trimmed by 5 bases and J by 7 bases, 7 bases remained unmatched. CDR3 sequence: CASRPGTGYEQYF. The CDR3 DNA reads as TGTGCCAGCAGACCCGGGACAGGGTATGAGCAGTACTTC.

The V gene is TRBV5-8, the J gene TRBJ2-2; D perhaps matches TRBD2 (5 bases). From germline, CDR1 is SGHTS and CDR2 YDEGEE. CDR3 length: 14 residues. V lost 3 bases and J 6 bases, leaving 12 bases between the germline ends. Written as DNA, the CDR3 is TGTGCCAGCAGCTCCCTCCGGGGTTCCGGGGAGCTGTTTTTT. Encoded protein: CASSSLRGSGELFF. Together with reference TRBV5-8 and TRBJ2-2, the CDR3 gives the full variable domain: EAGVTQSPTHLIKTRGQQATLRCSPISGHTSVYWYQQALGLGLQFLLWYDEGEERNRGNFPPRFSGRQFPNYSSELNVNALELEDSALYLCASSSLRGSGELFFGEGSRLTVL.

The gene calls are TRBV4-2 and TRBJ1-6; TRBD1 agrees at 10 bases. The CDR3 extends over 23 amino acids. The V gene end was trimmed by 0 bases and the J gene end by 6 bases; junction bases not matched to a gene: 23. Germline V gene sequence: CDR1 LGHNA, CDR2 YNFKEQ. This CDR3 is CASSQDRGQGIRQGRVGNSPLHF. CDR3 in DNA: TGTGCCAGCAGCCAAGATAGGGGACAGGGGATCAGACAGGGCAGGGTGGGTAATTCACCCCTCCACTTT.

The rearrangement joins TRBV29-1 to TRBJ2-4, with 7 bases that match TRBD1. V gave up 2 bases and J gave up 0 bases; unmatched junction bases: 4. The length of the CDR3 is 15 residues. Germline V gene lookup returns CDR1 SQVTM and CDR2 ANQGSEA. CDR3 region: CSVERSGGAKNIQYF. CDR3 DNA sequence: TGCAGCGTTGAACGGTCAGGGGGAGCCAAAAACATTCAGTACTTC.

This chain joins TRBV19 and TRBJ1-5, with 12 positions matching TRBD1. V gave up 3 bases and J gave up 1 base; unmatched junction bases: 7. CDR3 length equals 18 residues. CDR1 and CDR2 (germline): LNHDA, SQIVND (reference sequence). The CDR3 bases are TGTGCCAGTAGTATTTCCGGGACAGGGGGCACAAGCAATCAGCCCCAGCATTTT. This translates into CASSISGTGGTSNQPQHF. The full variable domain, with the rest looked up from reference TRBV19 and TRBJ1-5, is DGGITQSPKYLFRKEGQNVTLSCEQNLNHDAMYWYRQDPGQGLRLIYYSQIVNDFQKGDIAEGYSVSREKKESFPLTVTSAQKNPTAFYLCASSISGTGGTSNQPQHFGDGTRLSIL.

The chain uses TRBV5-1 and TRBJ2-1, with TRBD2 matching over 11 bases. CDR3 length: 17 amino acids. V gave up 6 bases and J gave up 7 bases; unmatched junction bases: 15. Germline V gene data show CDR1 as SGHRS and CDR2 as YFSETQ. The CDR3 spells CASNPLISGGARNEQFF. The DNA for the CDR3 is TGCGCCAGCAACCCCCTAATTAGCGGGGGGGCCAGGAATGAGCAGTTCTTC.

V is TRBV10-3 and J is TRBJ1-5; 7 bases fit TRBD1. CDR1 is ENHRY, CDR2 SYGVKD, per germline. This CDR3 region has 16 residues. Losses at the gene ends were 5 bases for V and 5 bases for J; bases not matched to a gene: 12. CDR3 in DNA: TGTGCCATCAGTATTCTTCCCGGGACAGATTATCAGCCCCAGCATTTT. It codes for CAISILPGTDYQPQHF.

This chain links TRBV6-1 with TRBJ1-2; TRBD1 matches at 7 bases. Germline loops: CDR1 MNHNS, CDR2 SASEGT. After removal of 0 bases from V and 4 bases from J, the junction contained 8 bases not matched to a gene. The CDR3 runs to 16 residues. The CDR3 sequence is CASSEALGQNLYGYTF. CDR3 sequence (DNA): TGTGCCAGCAGTGAAGCCCTGGGACAGAACCTCTATGGCTACACCTTC.

The gene calls are TRBV28 and TRBJ1-5, with D maybe TRBD1 (6 bases). The length of the CDR3 is 13 residues. Between the trimmed V and J ends, which lost 6 bases and 6 bases, there was a span of 12 bases. Germline CDR1 reads MDHEN; CDR2 reads SYDVKM. CDR3 sequence (DNA): TGTGCCAGCAGGGGGACAACGAGTCAGCCCCAGCATTTT. Translation gives CASRGTTSQPQHF.

The rearrangement links TRBV7-9 to TRBJ2-7; TRBD1 matches at 8 bases. Trimming removed 1 base from V and 2 bases from J; junction bases left unmatched: 1. The CDR3 is 14 residues long. Germline V CDR1 and CDR2: SEHNR, FQNEAQ (reference sequence). This chain's CDR3 is CASSLGTGTYEQYF. The CDR3, as DNA: TGTGCCAGCAGCTTAGGGACAGGGACCTACGAGCAGTACTTC.

This sequence joins TRBV6-5 and TRBJ1-5; D remains ambiguous. V was shortened by 5 bases and J by 4 bases, with 12 bases between the two germline ends. Germline lookup yields CDR1 MNHEY and CDR2 SVGAGI. This CDR3 has 14 residues. CDR3 protein: CASSRRENNQPQHF. CDR3 in DNA: TGTGCCAGCAGTCGTAGGGAGAATAATCAGCCCCAGCATTTT.

This clone was detected a few times. The V gene is TRBV11-2, the J gene TRBJ2-2; 11 bases align to TRBD2. V dropped 0 bases and J dropped 2; count of bases not matched to a gene: 11. In germline, CDR1 is SGHAT, CDR2 FQNNGV. This CDR3 is 20 amino acids long. CDR3 amino acids: CASSLDRPLGLAGNTGELFF. The CDR3 DNA follows: TGTGCCAGCAGCTTAGACCGCCCATTAGGACTAGCGGGTAACACCGGGGAGCTGTTTTTT.

The chain links TRBV6-5 to TRBJ2-5; 7 nucleotides agree with TRBD1. This CDR3 region has 13 residues. Germline V gives CDR1 MNHEY, CDR2 SVGAGI. Trimming removed 2 bases from V and 5 bases from J; junction bases left unmatched: 2. The CDR3 DNA is TGTGCCAGCAGTTACCTACAGGGGGAGACCCAGTACTTC. Translating gives CASSYLQGETQYF.